This T cell receptor (beta chain) was captured by sequencing in a study of blood T cell repertoires in COVID-19. Whole-study context: From T cells, B-cell-depleted T cells, or PBMCs came the material, which was cDNA or gDNA.

CDR1 and CDR2 from the germline V gene are SEHNR and FQNEAQ (reference sequence). This CDR3 has 15 amino acids. J was trimmed by 2 bases and V by 5 bases; bases with no gene match: 6. This clone was detected only a few times. Participants, 18 to 89 years old, spanned fewer than 25 US areas. Cohort 3 donors counted as recovered after two negative PCRs, clearance, or resolved symptoms. TCRdb's copy holds only in-frame clones and misses some; the assay was immunoSEQ multiplex PCR. The table records 200,000 to 300,000 clones, around nine tenths of them present only once. The source is a woman aged 18-35 years who had recovered from COVID-19. Sequenced input: PBMCs or T cells enriched from blood (not recorded which). This chain joins TRBV7-9 and TRBJ2-1; 7 bases line up with TRBD1. CDR3 in DNA: TGTGCCAGCAGCCGAGGGGGCGTCACCTACAATGAGCAGTTCTTC. It translates to CASSRGGVTYNEQFF.